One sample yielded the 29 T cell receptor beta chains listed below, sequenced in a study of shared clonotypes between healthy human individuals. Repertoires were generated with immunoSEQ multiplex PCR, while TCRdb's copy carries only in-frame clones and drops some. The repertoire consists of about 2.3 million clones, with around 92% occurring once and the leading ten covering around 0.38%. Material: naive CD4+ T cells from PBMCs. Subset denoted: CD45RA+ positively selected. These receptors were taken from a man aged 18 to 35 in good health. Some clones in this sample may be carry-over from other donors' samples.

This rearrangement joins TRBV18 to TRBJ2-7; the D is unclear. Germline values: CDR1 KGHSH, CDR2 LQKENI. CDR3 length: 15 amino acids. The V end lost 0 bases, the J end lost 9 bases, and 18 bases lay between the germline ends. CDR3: CASSPPLTTAKGQYF. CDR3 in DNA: TGTGCCAGCTCACCACCACTCACCACCGCTAAAGGGCAGTACTTC.

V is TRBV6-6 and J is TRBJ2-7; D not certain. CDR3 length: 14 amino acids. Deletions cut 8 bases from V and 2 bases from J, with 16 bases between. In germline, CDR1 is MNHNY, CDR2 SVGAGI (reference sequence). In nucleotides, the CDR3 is TGTGCCAGCTGTGAGAGCACAGTTGCCTACGAGCAGTACTTC. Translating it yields CASCESTVAYEQYF.

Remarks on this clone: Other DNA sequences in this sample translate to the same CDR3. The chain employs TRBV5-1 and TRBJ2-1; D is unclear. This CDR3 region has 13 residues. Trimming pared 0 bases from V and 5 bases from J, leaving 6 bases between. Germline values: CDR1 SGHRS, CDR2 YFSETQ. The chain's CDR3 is CASSLEVNNEQFF. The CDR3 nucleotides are TGCGCCAGCAGCTTGGAAGTGAACAATGAGCAGTTCTTC.

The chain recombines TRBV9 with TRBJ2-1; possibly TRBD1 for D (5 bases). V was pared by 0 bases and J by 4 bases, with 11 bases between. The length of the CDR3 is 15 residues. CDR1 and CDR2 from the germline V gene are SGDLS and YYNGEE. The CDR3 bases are TGTGCCAGCAGCGTAGCTGGGGCCCAGTACAATGAGCAGTTCTTC. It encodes CASSVAGAQYNEQFF. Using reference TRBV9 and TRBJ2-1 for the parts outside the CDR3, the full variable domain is DSGVTQTPKHLITATGQRVTLRCSPRSGDLSVYWYQQSLDQGLQFLIQYYNGEERAKGNILERFSAQQFPDLHSELNLSSLELGDSALYFCASSVAGAQYNEQFFGPGTRLTVL.

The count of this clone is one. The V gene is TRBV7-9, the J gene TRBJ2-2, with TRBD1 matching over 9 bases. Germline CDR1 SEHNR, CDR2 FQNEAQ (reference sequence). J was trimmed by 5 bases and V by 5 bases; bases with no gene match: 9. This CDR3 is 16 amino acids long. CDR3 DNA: TGTGCCAGCAGCCCCGGGACAGGGTTGGAAACCGGGGAGCTGTTTTTT. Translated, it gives CASSPGTGLETGELFF.

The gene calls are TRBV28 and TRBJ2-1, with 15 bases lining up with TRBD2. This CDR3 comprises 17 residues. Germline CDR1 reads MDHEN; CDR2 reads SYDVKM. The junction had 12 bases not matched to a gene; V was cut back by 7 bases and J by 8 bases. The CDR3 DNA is TGTGCCAGCAATTCAGGAAGGACTAGCGGGAGGGCCCATGAGCAGTTCTTC. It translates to CASNSGRTSGRAHEQFF.

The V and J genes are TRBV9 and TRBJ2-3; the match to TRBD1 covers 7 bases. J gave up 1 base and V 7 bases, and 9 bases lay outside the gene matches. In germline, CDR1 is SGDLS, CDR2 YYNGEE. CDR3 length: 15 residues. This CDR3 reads CASGTGVWGTDTQYF. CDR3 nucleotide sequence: TGTGCCAGCGGCACAGGGGTGTGGGGCACAGATACGCAGTATTTT.

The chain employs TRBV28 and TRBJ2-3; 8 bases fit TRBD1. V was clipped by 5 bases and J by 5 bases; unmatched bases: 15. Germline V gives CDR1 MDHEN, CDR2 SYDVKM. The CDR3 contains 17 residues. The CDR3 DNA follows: TGTGCCAGCAGTCCACACCCTCGGGACAGGACCAAAGATACGCAGTATTTT. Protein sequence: CASSPHPRDRTKDTQYF. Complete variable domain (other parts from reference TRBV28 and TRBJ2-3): DVKVTQSSRYLVKRTGEKVFLECVQDMDHENMFWYRQDPGLGLRLIYFSYDVKMKEKGDIPEGYSVSREKKERFSLILESASTNQTSMYLCASSPHPRDRTKDTQYFGPGTRLTVL.

The CDR3 region is CASSKSGNTIYF. The CDR3 bases are TGTGCCAGTAGTAAATCTGGAAACACCATATATTTT. The genes are TRBV19 and TRBJ1-3; no clear D. The CDR3 covers 12 residues. Trimming took 4 bases from V and 1 from J, leaving 2 bases between them. CDR1 is LNHDA and CDR2 is SQIVND in the germline V gene (reference sequence).

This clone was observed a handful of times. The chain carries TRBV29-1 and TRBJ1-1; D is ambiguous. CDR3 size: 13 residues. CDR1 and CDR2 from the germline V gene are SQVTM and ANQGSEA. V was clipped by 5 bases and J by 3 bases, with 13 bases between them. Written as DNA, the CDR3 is TGCAGCGTTACCGGACTGGGATACACTGAAGCTTTCTTT. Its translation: CSVTGLGYTEAFF.

CDR3 amino acids: CSVVYDSTDTQYF. CDR3 DNA: TGCAGCGTTGTATATGATAGCACAGATACGCAGTATTTT. The chain links TRBV29-1 to TRBJ2-3; D unclear. The germline V gene has CDR1 SQVTM and CDR2 ANQGSEA. The ends were cut back, 4 bases at V and 0 bases at J, with 8 bases in the middle. This CDR3 is built from 13 residues.

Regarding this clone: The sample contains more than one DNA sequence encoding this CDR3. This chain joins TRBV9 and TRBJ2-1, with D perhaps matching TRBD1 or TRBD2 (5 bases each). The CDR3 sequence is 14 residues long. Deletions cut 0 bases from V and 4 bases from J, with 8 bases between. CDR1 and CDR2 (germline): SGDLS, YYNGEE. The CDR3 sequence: CASSVGGTYNEQFF. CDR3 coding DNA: TGTGCCAGCAGCGTAGGAGGGACGTACAATGAGCAGTTCTTC.

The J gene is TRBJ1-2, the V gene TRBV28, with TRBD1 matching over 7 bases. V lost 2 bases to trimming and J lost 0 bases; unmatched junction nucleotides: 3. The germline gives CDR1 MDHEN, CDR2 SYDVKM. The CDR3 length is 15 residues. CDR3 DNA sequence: TGTGCCAGCAGTTTACCCGGGACAGCTAACTATGGCTACACCTTC. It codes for CASSLPGTANYGYTF.

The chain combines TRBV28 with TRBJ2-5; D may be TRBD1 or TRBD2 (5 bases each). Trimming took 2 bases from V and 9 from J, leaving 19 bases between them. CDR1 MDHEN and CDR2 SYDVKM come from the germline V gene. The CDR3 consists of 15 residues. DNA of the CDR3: TGTGCCAGCAGTTTAGGAGCGCTTGGGGGTCCCGCCCAGTACTTC. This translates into CASSLGALGGPAQYF.

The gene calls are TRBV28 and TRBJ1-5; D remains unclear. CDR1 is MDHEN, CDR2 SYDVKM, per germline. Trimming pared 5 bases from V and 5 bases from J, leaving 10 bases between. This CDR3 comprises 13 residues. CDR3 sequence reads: CASSNDEYQPQHF. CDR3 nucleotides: TGTGCCAGCAGTAACGACGAATATCAGCCCCAGCATTTT.

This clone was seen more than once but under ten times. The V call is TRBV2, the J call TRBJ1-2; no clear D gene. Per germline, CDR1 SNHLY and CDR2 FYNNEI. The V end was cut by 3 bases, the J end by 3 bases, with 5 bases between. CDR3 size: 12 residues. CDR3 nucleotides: TGTGCCAGCAGTGAGGGCCACTATGGCTACACCTTC. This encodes CASSEGHYGYTF.

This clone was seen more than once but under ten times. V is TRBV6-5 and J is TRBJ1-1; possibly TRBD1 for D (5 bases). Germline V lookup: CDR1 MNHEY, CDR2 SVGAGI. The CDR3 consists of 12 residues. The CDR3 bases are TGTGCAGCAGGGCGGCCTAACACTGAAGCTTTCTTT. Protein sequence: CAAGRPNTEAFF.

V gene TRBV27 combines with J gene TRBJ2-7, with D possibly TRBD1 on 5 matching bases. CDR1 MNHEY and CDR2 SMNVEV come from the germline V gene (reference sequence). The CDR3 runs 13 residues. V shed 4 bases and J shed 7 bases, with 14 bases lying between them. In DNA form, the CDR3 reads TGTGCCAGCAGTTCGGACACAGGTCGAGAGCAGTACTTC. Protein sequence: CASSSDTGREQYF.

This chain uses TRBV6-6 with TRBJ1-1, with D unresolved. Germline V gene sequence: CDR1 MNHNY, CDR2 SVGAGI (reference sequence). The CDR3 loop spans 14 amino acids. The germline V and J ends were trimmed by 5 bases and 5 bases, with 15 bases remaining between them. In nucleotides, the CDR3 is TGTGCCAGCAGTACCGTGGGCGGGGAGACTGAAGCTTTCTTT. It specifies CASSTVGGETEAFF.

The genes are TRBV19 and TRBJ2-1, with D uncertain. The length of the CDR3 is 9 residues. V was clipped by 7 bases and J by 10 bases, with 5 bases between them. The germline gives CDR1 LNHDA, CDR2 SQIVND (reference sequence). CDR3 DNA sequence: TGTGCCAGTATCGGGGAGCAGTTCTTC. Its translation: CASIGEQFF.

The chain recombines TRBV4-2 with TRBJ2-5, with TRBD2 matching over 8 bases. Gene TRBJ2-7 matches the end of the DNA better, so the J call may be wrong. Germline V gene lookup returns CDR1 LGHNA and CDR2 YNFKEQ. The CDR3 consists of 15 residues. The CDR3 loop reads CASSQGAGGSYEQYF. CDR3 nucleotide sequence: TGTGCCAGCAGCCAAGGGGCGGGAGGATCCTACGAGCAGTACTTC.

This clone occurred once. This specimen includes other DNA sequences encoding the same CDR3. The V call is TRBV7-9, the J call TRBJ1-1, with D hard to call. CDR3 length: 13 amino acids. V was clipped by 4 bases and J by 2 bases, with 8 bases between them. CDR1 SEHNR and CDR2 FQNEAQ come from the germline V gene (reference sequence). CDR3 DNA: TGTGCCAGCAGCTCGGACGGTAACACTGAAGCTTTCTTT. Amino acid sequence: CASSSDGNTEAFF.

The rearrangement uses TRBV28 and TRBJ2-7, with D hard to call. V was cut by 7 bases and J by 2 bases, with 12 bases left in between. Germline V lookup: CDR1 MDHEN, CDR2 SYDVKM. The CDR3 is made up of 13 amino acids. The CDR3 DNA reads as TGTGCCAGCACCCGGGTAGGGCCCTACGAGCAGTACTTC. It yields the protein CASTRVGPYEQYF.

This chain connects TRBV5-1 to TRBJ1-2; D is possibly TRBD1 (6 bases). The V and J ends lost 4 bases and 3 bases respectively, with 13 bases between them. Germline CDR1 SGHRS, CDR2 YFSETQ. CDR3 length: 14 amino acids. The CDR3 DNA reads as TGCGCCAGCAGCCCGAACAGGGTCTACTATGGCTACACCTTC. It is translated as CASSPNRVYYGYTF.

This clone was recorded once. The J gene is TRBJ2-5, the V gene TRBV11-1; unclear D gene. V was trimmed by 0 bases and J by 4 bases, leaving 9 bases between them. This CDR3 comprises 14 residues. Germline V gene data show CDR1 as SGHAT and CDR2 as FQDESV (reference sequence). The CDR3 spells CASSLARTVETQYF. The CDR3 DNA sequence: TGTGCCAGCAGCTTAGCGAGGACCGTAGAGACCCAGTACTTC.

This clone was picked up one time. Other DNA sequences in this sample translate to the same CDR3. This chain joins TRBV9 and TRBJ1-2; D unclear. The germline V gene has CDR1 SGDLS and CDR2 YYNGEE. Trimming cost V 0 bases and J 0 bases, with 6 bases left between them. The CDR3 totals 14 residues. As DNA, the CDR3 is TGTGCCAGCAGCGTAGCTCCAGCTAACTATGGCTACACCTTC. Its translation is CASSVAPANYGYTF.

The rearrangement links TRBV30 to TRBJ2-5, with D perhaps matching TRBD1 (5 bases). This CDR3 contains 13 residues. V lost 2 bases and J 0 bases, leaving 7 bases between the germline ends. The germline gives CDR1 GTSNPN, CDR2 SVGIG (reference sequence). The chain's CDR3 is CAWSRTYQETQYF. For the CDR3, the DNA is TGTGCCTGGAGTCGGACATACCAAGAGACCCAGTACTTC.

CDR3: CASKMGDRANYGYTF. As DNA, the CDR3 is TGTGCCAGCAAGATGGGGGACCGCGCTAACTATGGCTACACCTTC. The chain carries TRBV6-5 and TRBJ1-2; a possible D gene is TRBD1 (5 bases). The V end was cut by 7 bases, the J end by 0 bases, with 15 bases between. The CDR3 totals 15 residues. CDR1 is MNHEY, CDR2 SVGAGI, per germline.

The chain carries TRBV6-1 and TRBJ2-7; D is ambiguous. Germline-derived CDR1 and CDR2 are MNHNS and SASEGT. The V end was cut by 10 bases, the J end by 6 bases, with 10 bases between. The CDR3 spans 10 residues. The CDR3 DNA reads TGTGCCACCCTCCTCCTCGAGCAGTACTTC. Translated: CATLLLEQYF.